This T cell receptor (beta chain) derives from a study of control samples from healthy donors and cancer patients. This CDR3 is built from 16 residues. The V and J ends lost 5 bases and 10 bases respectively, with 23 bases between them. CDR1 LGHNA and CDR2 YNFKEQ come from the germline V gene. Produced via immunoSEQ multiplex PCR; TCRdb's table is partial and in-frame only. The table includes about 86,000 clones, 85% to 95% detected once. What was sequenced was blood. The receptor was isolated from a woman aged 18-29 years in good health. The V gene is TRBV4-2, the J gene TRBJ1-4, with a tentative D call TRBD1 (5 bases). The CDR3: CASSFRDAKSRGKLFF. CDR3 DNA sequence: TGTGCCAGCAGCTTCCGGGACGCAAAGTCACGTGGAAAACTGTTTTTT.